This is a list of T cell receptor beta chains from one sample in a study of lymphopenia after photon versus proton radiotherapy. This table comes from immunoSEQ multiplex PCR, and its TCRdb copy is limited to in-frame clones, with some not included. The sample has around 24,000 clones, over 80% seen once. The specimen was peripheral blood, collected from a patient treated with photon-based radiotherapy. The receptors stem from a woman in her fifties or sixties with pancreatic cancer. CDR3s leave out the opening cysteine and the closing phenylalanine or tryptophan. D genes are given only for firm matches.

v_gene: TRBV20-1
j_gene: TRBJ2-5
d_gene: .
CDR3aa: SADYGETQY

v_gene: TRBV29-1
j_gene: TRBJ2-1
d_gene: TRBD2
CDR3aa: SVKGLAGDISYNEQF

v_gene: TRBV28
j_gene: TRBJ2-5
d_gene: .
CDR3aa: ASSTGSETQY

v_gene: TRBV5-8
j_gene: TRBJ2-3
d_gene: TRBD1
CDR3aa: ASSYRTGATDTQY

v_gene: TRBV10-3
j_gene: TRBJ1-1
d_gene: TRBD1
CDR3aa: AISESTGVNTEAF

v_gene: TRBV6-5
j_gene: TRBJ2-5
d_gene: .
CDR3aa: ASTSPGPETQY

v_gene: TRBV27
j_gene: TRBJ2-1
d_gene: TRBD2
CDR3aa: AIGGLAGVNEQF

v_gene: TRBV7-2
j_gene: TRBJ2-7
d_gene: .
CDR3aa: ASSLSNEQY

v_gene: TRBV9
j_gene: TRBJ2-5
d_gene: TRBD2
CDR3aa: ASSVDGLAEETQY

v_gene: TRBV28
j_gene: TRBJ2-2
d_gene: .
CDR3aa: ASSSPTGFPRELF

v_gene: TRBV4-3
j_gene: TRBJ2-7
d_gene: .
CDR3aa: ASSQDRQPAYEQY

v_gene: TRBV19
j_gene: TRBJ2-7
d_gene: .
CDR3aa: ASSIMGSYEQY

v_gene: TRBV5-1
j_gene: TRBJ2-5
d_gene: .
CDR3aa: ASSLISPELSKETQY

v_gene: TRBV7-2
j_gene: TRBJ2-3
d_gene: .
CDR3aa: ASTSTDTQY

v_gene: TRBV5-6
j_gene: TRBJ2-3
d_gene: .
CDR3aa: ASSLVGGGGTQY

v_gene: TRBV6-6
j_gene: TRBJ1-2
d_gene: .
CDR3aa: ASSLPGVGYGYT

v_gene: TRBV19
j_gene: TRBJ2-5
d_gene: .
CDR3aa: ASSPRAGETQY

v_gene: TRBV9
j_gene: TRBJ2-2
d_gene: TRBD1
CDR3aa: ASSAIHTGDAGELF

v_gene: TRBV9
j_gene: .
d_gene: TRBD1
CDR3aa: ASSVGQTSYEQY

v_gene: TRBV9
j_gene: TRBJ1-2
d_gene: .
CDR3aa: ASSVDVKANYGYT

v_gene: TRBV4-1
j_gene: TRBJ1-4
d_gene: TRBD1
CDR3aa: ASSQMIGTGDEKLF

v_gene: TRBV7-2
j_gene: TRBJ2-7
d_gene: TRBD1
CDR3aa: ASSLVATTGDGEQY

v_gene: TRBV27
j_gene: TRBJ1-4
d_gene: TRBD1
CDR3aa: ASTLGTGPNEKLF

v_gene: TRBV4-3
j_gene: TRBJ2-3
d_gene: TRBD2
CDR3aa: ASSQATSGLTDTQY

v_gene: TRBV19
j_gene: TRBJ2-1
d_gene: TRBD2
CDR3aa: ASSILGGLAGNFSSNEQF

v_gene: TRBV7-6
j_gene: TRBJ2-3
d_gene: TRBD2
CDR3aa: ASSRGGVSDTQY

v_gene: TRBV7-2
j_gene: TRBJ1-4
d_gene: TRBD1
CDR3aa: ASSRDSFATNEKLF

v_gene: TRBV7-2
j_gene: TRBJ1-5
d_gene: .
CDR3aa: ASRSGPQNQPQH

v_gene: TRBV9
j_gene: TRBJ1-4
d_gene: .
CDR3aa: ASSAKGGSQTNEKLF

v_gene: TRBV9
j_gene: TRBJ2-5
d_gene: TRBD2
CDR3aa: ASSALSGSGETQY

v_gene: TRBV5-1
j_gene: TRBJ2-1
d_gene: TRBD2
CDR3aa: ASSLAGLGAMEQF

v_gene: TRBV7-2
j_gene: TRBJ2-7
d_gene: TRBD2
CDR3aa: ASSRGGTSGRYEQY

v_gene: TRBV29-1
j_gene: TRBJ2-7
d_gene: .
CDR3aa: SVEDASANSYEQY

v_gene: TRBV18
j_gene: TRBJ1-4
d_gene: .
CDR3aa: ASSLSLHSTANEKLF

v_gene: TRBV28
j_gene: TRBJ2-1
d_gene: .
CDR3aa: ASSLDGQGREGDEQF

v_gene: TRBV19
j_gene: TRBJ2-2
d_gene: .
CDR3aa: ASSTDGSNTGELF

v_gene: TRBV2
j_gene: TRBJ2-7
d_gene: .
CDR3aa: ASSEGSEQY

v_gene: TRBV30
j_gene: TRBJ2-3
d_gene: TRBD2
CDR3aa: AWSLWVGGTDTQY

v_gene: TRBV11-2
j_gene: TRBJ2-7
d_gene: TRBD2
CDR3aa: ASSLTSGAPYEQY

v_gene: TRBV28
j_gene: TRBJ2-7
d_gene: .
CDR3aa: ASSFVGSAYEQY

v_gene: TRBV11-3
j_gene: TRBJ2-2
d_gene: TRBD2
CDR3aa: ASSSWTSGRAGELF

v_gene: TRBV2
j_gene: TRBJ2-1
d_gene: TRBD2
CDR3aa: ASSGSLAGAYNEQF

v_gene: TRBV6-5
j_gene: TRBJ2-7
d_gene: .
CDR3aa: AATHEQY

v_gene: TRBV6-1
j_gene: TRBJ2-3
d_gene: TRBD1
CDR3aa: ASSEFAGTGVTDTQY

v_gene: TRBV29-1
j_gene: TRBJ1-1
d_gene: .
CDR3aa: SLKDRNMNTEAF

v_gene: TRBV7-9
j_gene: TRBJ2-6
d_gene: .
CDR3aa: APSGVAGANVLT

v_gene: TRBV9
j_gene: TRBJ2-3
d_gene: TRBD2
CDR3aa: ASSPGLAGGNTQY

v_gene: TRBV6-1
j_gene: TRBJ1-6
d_gene: .
CDR3aa: ASSAGAWDSPLH

v_gene: TRBV28
j_gene: TRBJ1-2
d_gene: .
CDR3aa: ASSRLSLNYGYT

v_gene: TRBV5-4
j_gene: TRBJ2-1
d_gene: TRBD2
CDR3aa: ASSPGTSGSNEQF

v_gene: TRBV5-4
j_gene: TRBJ2-5
d_gene: .
CDR3aa: ASSWNYRGKETQY

v_gene: TRBV29-1
j_gene: TRBJ2-3
d_gene: TRBD1
CDR3aa: SVGTGPLDTQY

v_gene: TRBV7-8
j_gene: TRBJ1-1
d_gene: TRBD1
CDR3aa: ASSFPRGPQTGAGSTEAF

v_gene: TRBV5-4
j_gene: TRBJ1-6
d_gene: .
CDR3aa: ASSPPIRESPLH

v_gene: TRBV5-1
j_gene: TRBJ2-1
d_gene: .
CDR3aa: ASSWDSSNEQF

v_gene: TRBV11-3
j_gene: TRBJ2-1
d_gene: TRBD2
CDR3aa: ASSLLPSGGFSEQF

v_gene: TRBV19
j_gene: TRBJ2-5
d_gene: TRBD2
CDR3aa: ASSLRTSGMETQY